This TCR beta chain was documented in a study of T cell responses to AZD1222 COVID-19 vaccine. Profiled with immunoSEQ multiplex PCR; TCRdb holds only in-frame clones, not every one. The sample shows over 130,000 clones, 70% to 90% of them seen only once. Per germline, CDR1 WSHSY and CDR2 SAAADI. CDR3 length equals 13 residues. Trimming removed 6 bases from V and 7 bases from J, with 15 bases in between. The chain recombines TRBV10-2 with TRBJ1-1; D is perhaps TRBD1 (6 bases). Sequencing used peripheral blood, obtained 28 days after the second AZD1222 dose. The TCR was taken from an adult who received the AZD1222 COVID-19 vaccine. CDR3 protein: CASSVGGAVEAFF. CDR3 DNA sequence: TGCGCCAGCAGCGTAGGGGGTGCGGTTGAAGCTTTCTTT.